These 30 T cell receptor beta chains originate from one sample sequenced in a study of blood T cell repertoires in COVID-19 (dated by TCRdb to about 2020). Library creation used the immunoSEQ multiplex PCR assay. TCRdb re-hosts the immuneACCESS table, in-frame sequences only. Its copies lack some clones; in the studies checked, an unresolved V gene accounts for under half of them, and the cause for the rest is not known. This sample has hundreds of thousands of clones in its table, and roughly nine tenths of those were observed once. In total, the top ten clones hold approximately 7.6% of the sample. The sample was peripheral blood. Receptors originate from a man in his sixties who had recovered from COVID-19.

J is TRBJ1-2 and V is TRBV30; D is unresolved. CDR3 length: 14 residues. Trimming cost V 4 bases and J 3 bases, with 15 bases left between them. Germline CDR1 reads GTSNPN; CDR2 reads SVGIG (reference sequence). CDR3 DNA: TGTGCCTGGACCCTCCACGGGGAGCACTATGGCTACACCTTC. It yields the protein CAWTLHGEHYGYTF.

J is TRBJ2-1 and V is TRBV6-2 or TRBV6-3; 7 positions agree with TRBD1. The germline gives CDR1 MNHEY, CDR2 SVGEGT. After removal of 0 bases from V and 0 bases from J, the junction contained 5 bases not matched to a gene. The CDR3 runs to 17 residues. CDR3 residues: CASSYSDRAYSYNEQFF. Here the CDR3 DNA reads TGTGCCAGCAGTTACTCCGACAGGGCCTACTCCTACAATGAGCAGTTCTTC.

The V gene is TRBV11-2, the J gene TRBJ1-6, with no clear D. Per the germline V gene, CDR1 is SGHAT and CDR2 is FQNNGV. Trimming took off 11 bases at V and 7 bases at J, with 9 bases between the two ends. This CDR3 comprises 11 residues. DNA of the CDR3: TGTGCCGGAGGTCACAATTCACCCCTCCACTTT. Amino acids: CAGGHNSPLHF. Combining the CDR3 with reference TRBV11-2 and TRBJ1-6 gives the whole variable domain EAGVAQSPRYKIIEKRQSVAFWCNPISGHATLYWYQQILGQGPKLLIQFQNNGVVDDSQLPKDRFSAERLKGVDSTLKIQPAKLEDSAVYLCAGGHNSPLHFGNGTRLTVT.

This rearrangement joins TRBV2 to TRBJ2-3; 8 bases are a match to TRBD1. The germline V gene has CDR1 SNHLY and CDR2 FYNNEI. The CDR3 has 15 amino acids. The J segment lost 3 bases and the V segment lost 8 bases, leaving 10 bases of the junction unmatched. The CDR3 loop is CASARGLPGTDTQYF. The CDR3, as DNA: TGTGCCAGCGCCAGGGGGCTACCGGGGACAGATACGCAGTATTTT.

The CDR3 loop reads CASSLIRYNEQFF. DNA of the CDR3: TGTGCCAGCAGCTTAATCAGGTACAATGAGCAGTTCTTC. The V gene is TRBV7-9, the J gene TRBJ2-1; D gene uncertain. V shed 2 bases and J shed 4 bases, with 6 bases lying between them. The CDR3 contains 13 residues. The germline V gene encodes CDR1 SEHNR and CDR2 FQNEAQ (reference sequence).

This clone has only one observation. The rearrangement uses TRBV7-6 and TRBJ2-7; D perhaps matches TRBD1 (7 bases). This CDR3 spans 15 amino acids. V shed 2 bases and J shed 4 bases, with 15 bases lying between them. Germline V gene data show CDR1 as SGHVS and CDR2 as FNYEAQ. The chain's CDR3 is CASSLRSGGPYEQYV. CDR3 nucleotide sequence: TGTGCCAGCAGCTTAAGGTCAGGGGGGCCTTACGAGCAGTACGTC.

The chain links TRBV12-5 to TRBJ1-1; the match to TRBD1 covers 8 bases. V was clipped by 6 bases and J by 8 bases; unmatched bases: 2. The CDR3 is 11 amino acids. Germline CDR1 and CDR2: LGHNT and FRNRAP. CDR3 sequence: CASGGDREAFF. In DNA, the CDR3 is TGTGCTAGTGGCGGGGACAGGGAAGCTTTCTTT.

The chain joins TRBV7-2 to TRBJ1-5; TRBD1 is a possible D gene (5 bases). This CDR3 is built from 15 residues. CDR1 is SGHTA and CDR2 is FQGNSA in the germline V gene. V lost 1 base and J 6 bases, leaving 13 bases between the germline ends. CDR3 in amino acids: CASSLGPGLGQPQHF. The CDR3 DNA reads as TGTGCCAGCAGCTTAGGGCCAGGGCTGGGTCAGCCCCAGCATTTT. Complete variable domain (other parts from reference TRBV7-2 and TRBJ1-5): GAGVSQSPSNKVTEKGKDVELRCDPISGHTALYWYRQSLGQGLEFLIYFQGNSAPDKSGLPSDRFSAERTGGSVSTLTIQRTQQEDSAVYLCASSLGPGLGQPQHFGDGTRLSIL.

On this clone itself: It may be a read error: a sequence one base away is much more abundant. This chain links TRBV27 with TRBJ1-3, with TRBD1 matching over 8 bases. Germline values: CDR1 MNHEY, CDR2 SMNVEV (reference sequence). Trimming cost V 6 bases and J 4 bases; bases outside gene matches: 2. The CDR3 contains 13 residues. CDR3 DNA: TGTGCCAGCAGCCGGGACAGGGGAAACACCATATATTTT. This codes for CASSRDRGNTIYF.

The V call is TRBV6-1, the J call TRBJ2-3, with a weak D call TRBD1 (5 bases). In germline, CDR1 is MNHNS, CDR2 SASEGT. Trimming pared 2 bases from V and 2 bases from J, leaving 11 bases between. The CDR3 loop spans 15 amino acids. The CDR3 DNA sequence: TGTGCCAGCAGTGAACACCGACAGAACACAGATACGCAGTATTTT. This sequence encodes CASSEHRQNTDTQYF.

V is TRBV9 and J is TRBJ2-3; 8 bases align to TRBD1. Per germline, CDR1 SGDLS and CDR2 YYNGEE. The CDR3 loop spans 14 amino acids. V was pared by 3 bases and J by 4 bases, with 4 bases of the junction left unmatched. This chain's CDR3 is CASSAGQVADTQYF. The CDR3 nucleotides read TGTGCCAGCAGCGCGGGACAGGTGGCAGATACGCAGTATTTT. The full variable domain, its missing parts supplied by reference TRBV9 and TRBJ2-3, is DSGVTQTPKHLITATGQRVTLRCSPRSGDLSVYWYQQSLDQGLQFLIQYYNGEERAKGNILERFSAQQFPDLHSELNLSSLELGDSALYFCASSAGQVADTQYFGPGTRLTVL.

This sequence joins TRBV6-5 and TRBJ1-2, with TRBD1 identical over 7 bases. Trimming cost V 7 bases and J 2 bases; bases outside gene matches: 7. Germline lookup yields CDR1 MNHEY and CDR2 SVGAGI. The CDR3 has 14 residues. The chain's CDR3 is CASTHRGSNYGYTF. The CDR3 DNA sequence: TGTGCCAGCACCCACAGGGGCTCAAACTATGGCTACACCTTC.

CDR3 DNA: TGTGCCAGCAGTTTATCTAGGACTAGCGGTTACAATGAGCAGTTCTTC. This codes for CASSLSRTSGYNEQFF. The V call is TRBV27, the J call TRBJ2-1; 10 bases fit TRBD2. Germline loops: CDR1 MNHEY, CDR2 SMNVEV (reference sequence). The CDR3 has 16 residues. Losses at the gene ends were 0 bases for V and 4 bases for J; bases not matched to a gene: 3.

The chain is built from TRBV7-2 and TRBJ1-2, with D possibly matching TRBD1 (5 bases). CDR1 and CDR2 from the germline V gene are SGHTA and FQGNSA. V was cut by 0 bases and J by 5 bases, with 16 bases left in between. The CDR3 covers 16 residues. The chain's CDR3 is CASSLAGGGWSYGYTF. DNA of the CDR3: TGTGCCAGCAGCTTAGCAGGCGGGGGATGGTCGTATGGCTACACCTTC.

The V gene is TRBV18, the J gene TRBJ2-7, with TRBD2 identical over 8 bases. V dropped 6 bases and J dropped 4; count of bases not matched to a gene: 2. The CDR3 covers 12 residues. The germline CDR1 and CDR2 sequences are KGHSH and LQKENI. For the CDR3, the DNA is TGTGCCAGCTCCACGGGGGGGTACGAGCAGTACGTC. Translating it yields CASSTGGYEQYV.

The CDR3 DNA follows: TGTGCCTGGAGTCCCCCCCAGGGGCGGCACGAGCAGTACTTC. This gives the protein CAWSPPQGRHEQYF. This chain joins TRBV30 and TRBJ2-7, with D possibly TRBD1 on 6 matching bases. V lost 2 bases and J 5 bases, leaving 16 bases between the germline ends. The germline V gene encodes CDR1 GTSNPN and CDR2 SVGIG (reference sequence). The CDR3 has 14 residues.

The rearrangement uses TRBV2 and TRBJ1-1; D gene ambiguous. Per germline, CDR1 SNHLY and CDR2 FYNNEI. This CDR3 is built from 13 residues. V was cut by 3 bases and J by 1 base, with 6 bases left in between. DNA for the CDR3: TGTGCCAGCAGTGAGGCCAGGAACACTGAAGCTTTCTTT. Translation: CASSEARNTEAFF.

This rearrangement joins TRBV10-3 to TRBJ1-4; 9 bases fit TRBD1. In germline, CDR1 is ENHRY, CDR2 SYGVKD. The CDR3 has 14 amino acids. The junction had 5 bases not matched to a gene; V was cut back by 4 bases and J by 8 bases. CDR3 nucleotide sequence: TGTGCCATCAGTGGAGGGACAGGGAACGAAAAACTGTTTTTT. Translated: CAISGGTGNEKLFF.

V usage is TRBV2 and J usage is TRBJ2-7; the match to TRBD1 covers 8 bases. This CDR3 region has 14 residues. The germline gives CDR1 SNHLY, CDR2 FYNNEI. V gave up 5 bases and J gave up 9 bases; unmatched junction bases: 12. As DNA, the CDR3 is TGTGCCAGCAGTCCCTTCACAGGGGGGCATGGGCAGTACGTC. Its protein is CASSPFTGGHGQYV.

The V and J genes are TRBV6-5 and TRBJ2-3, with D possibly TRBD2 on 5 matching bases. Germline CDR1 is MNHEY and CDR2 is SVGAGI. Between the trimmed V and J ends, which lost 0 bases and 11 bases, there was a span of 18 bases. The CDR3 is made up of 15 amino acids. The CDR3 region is CASSYSSGVDSRQYF. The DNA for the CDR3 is TGTGCCAGCAGTTACTCTAGTGGTGTGGACTCCCGGCAGTATTTT.

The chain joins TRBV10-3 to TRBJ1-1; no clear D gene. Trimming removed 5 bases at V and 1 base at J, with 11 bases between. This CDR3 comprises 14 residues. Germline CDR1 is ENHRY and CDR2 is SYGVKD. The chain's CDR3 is CAISTGVGNTEAFF. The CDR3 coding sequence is TGTGCCATCAGTACGGGAGTCGGGAACACTGAAGCTTTCTTT.

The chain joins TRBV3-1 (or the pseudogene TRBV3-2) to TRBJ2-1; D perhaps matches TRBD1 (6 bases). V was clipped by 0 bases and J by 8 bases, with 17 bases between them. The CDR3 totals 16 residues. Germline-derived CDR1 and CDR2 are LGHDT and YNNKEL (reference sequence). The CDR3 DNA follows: TGTGCCAGCAGCCAAGATAGGGCAGGGGTTGGCGATGAGCAGTTCTTC. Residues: CASSQDRAGVGDEQFF.

The DNA of the CDR3 is TGCAGTGCTAGTGGTCTAGCGGGGGACGAGCAGTACTTC. Protein: CSASGLAGDEQYF. The chain links TRBV20-1 to TRBJ2-7, with 10 bases aligning to TRBD2. The length of the CDR3 is 13 residues. The ends lost 3 bases at V and 5 bases at J; junction bases unmatched: 4. Germline loops: CDR1 DFQATT, CDR2 SNEGSKA (reference sequence).

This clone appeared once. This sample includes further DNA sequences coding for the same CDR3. CDR3 sequence: CASSVGGTDTQYF. The CDR3 DNA is TGTGCCAGCAGCGTAGGCGGCACAGATACGCAGTATTTT. The chain joins TRBV9 to TRBJ2-3; D gene ambiguous. The CDR3 is 13 residues long. V was trimmed by 0 bases and J by 1 base, leaving 3 bases between them. Germline V gene lookup returns CDR1 SGDLS and CDR2 YYNGEE.

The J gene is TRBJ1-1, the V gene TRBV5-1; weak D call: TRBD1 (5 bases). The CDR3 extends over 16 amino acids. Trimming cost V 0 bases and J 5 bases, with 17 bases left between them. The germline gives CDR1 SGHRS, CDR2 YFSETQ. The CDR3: CASSLEQGRQQTEAFF. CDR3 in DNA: TGCGCCAGCAGCTTGGAGCAGGGAAGGCAGCAGACTGAAGCTTTCTTT.

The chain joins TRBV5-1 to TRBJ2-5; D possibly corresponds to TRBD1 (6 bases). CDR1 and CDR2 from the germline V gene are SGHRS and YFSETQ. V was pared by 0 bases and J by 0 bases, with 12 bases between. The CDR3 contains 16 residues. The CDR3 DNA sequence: TGCGCCAGCAGCTTGGGGACAGCCGCGTACCAAGAGACCCAGTACTTC. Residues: CASSLGTAAYQETQYF.

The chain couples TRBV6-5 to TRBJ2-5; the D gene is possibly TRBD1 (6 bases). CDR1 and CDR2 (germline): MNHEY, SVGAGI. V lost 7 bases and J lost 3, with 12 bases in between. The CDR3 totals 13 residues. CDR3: CASTRDTEETQYF. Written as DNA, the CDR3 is TGTGCCAGCACCAGGGACACCGAAGAGACCCAGTACTTC.

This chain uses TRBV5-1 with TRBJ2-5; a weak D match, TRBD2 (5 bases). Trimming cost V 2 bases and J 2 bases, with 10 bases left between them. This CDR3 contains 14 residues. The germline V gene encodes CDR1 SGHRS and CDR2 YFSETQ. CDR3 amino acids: CASSLGGRQETQYF. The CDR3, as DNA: TGCGCCAGCAGCTTAGGTGGGAGACAAGAGACCCAGTACTTC.

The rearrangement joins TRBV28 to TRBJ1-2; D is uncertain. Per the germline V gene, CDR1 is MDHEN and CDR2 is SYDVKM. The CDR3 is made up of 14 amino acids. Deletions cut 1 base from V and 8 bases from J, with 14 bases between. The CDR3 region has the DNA TGTGCCAGCAGTTTATATCCTCCACGGTCCGGCTACACCTTC. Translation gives CASSLYPPRSGYTF.

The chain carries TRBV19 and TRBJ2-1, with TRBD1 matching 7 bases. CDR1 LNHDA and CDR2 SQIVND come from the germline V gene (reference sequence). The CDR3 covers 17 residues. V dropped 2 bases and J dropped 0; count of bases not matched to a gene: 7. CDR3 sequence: CASSIILGTVSYNEQFF. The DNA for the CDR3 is TGTGCCAGTAGTATAATCCTAGGGACAGTCTCCTACAATGAGCAGTTCTTC.